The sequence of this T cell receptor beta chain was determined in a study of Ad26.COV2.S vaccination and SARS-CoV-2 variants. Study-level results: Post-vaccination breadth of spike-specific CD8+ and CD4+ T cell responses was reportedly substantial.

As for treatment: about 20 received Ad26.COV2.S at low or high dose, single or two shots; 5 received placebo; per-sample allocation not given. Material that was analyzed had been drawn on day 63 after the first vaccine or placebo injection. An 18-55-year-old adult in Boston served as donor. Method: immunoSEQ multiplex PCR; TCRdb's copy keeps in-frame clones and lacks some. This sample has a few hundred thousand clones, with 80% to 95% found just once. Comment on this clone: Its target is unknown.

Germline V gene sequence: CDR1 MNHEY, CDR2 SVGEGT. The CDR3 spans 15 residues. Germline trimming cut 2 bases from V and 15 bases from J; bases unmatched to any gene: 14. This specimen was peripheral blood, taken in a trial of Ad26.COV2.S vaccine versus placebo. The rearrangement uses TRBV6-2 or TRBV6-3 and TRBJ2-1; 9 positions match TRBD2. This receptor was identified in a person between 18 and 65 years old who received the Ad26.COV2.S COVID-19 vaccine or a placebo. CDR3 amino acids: CASSYGGSGSYITFF. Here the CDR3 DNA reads TGTGCCAGCAGTTACGGTGGTAGCGGGAGTTACATCACGTTCTTC.